The 19 T cell receptor beta chains presented below share a single source sample, sequenced in a study of immune evolution from preneoplasia to lung adenocarcinoma. Clones were sequenced by immunoSEQ multiplex PCR, and TCRdb holds only the in-frame ones, with some missing. Here the sample spans a few thousand clones, about 82% being singletons. Material for sequencing was FFPE normal lung tissue adjacent to the tumor. The receptors here all came from a person aged 45-60 years with lung adenocarcinoma.

The chain joins TRBV2 to TRBJ2-3; 7 nucleotides match TRBD2. Germline CDR1 reads SNHLY; CDR2 reads FYNNEI. The CDR3 has 14 amino acids. V gave up 4 bases and J gave up 5 bases; unmatched junction bases: 6. DNA for the CDR3: TGTGCCAGCAGTGCCGCTAGCGGAAGAGATACGCAGTATTTT. Translation: CASSAASGRDTQYF.

The chain combines TRBV5-1 with TRBJ2-1; 9 bases are shared with TRBD2. The CDR3 spans 19 residues. The germline CDR1 and CDR2 sequences are SGHRS and YFSETQ. V was pared by 0 bases and J by 9 bases, with 19 bases of the junction left unmatched. The CDR3 here is CASSLGLAGFRRVSGEQFF. As DNA, the CDR3 is TGCGCCAGCAGCTTGGGGCTAGCGGGGTTCAGGCGGGTTTCGGGTGAGCAGTTCTTC.

The chain has TRBV29-1 and TRBJ2-2, with unresolved D. V was trimmed by 1 base and J by 3 bases, leaving 6 bases between them. CDR1 is SQVTM and CDR2 is ANQGSEA in the germline V gene. The CDR3 totals 13 residues. The CDR3 DNA is TGCAGCGTTGAAGGAGGAGACACCGGGGAGCTGTTTTTT. It encodes CSVEGGDTGELFF.

A few counts support this clone. V and J are TRBV7-3 and TRBJ2-7; D uncertain. V was shortened by 3 bases and J by 2 bases, with 14 bases between the two germline ends. The CDR3 is made up of 15 amino acids. CDR1 SGHTA and CDR2 FQGTGA come from the germline V gene. CDR3 residues: CASSLAECGAYEQYF. The CDR3 nucleotides are TGTGCCAGCAGCTTGGCGGAGTGCGGAGCCTACGAGCAGTACTTC.

This rearrangement joins TRBV30 to TRBJ1-1; possible D gene TRBD1, 6 bases. V lost 0 bases and J lost 5, with 19 bases in between. This CDR3 has 16 amino acids. The germline CDR1 and CDR2 sequences are GTSNPN and SVGIG (reference sequence). The CDR3 sequence: CAWSVRQALRITEAFF. The CDR3 DNA reads TGTGCCTGGAGTGTACGACAGGCGTTAAGGATAACTGAAGCTTTCTTT.

This clone was seen once. V is TRBV10-3 and J is TRBJ1-2, with D perhaps TRBD1 (6 bases). This CDR3 has 12 residues. Germline loops: CDR1 ENHRY, CDR2 SYGVKD. The germline V and J ends were trimmed by 11 bases and 4 bases, with 14 bases remaining between them. The CDR3 nucleotides read TGTGCCGCAAGTACAGGGATCTATGGCTACACCTTC. Translation: CAASTGIYGYTF.

This clone was recorded once. The chain employs TRBV18 and TRBJ2-1; TRBD2 agrees at 10 bases. With 3 bases clipped from V and 1 base from J, the junction kept 12 bases outside the gene matches. This CDR3 contains 19 residues. Germline CDR1 reads KGHSH; CDR2 reads LQKENI. The CDR3 region is CASSPPSGSYSGSYNEQFF. The CDR3 nucleotides are TGTGCCAGCTCACCCCCTAGCGGGAGCTACTCTGGATCCTACAATGAGCAGTTCTTC.

This clone appeared a few times. V is TRBV7-8 and J is TRBJ1-2; possibly TRBD1 for D (5 bases). The CDR3 spans 15 residues. CDR1 is SGHVS, CDR2 FQNEAQ, per germline. V lost 5 bases to trimming and J lost 6 bases, with 19 bases between them. Here the CDR3 DNA reads TGTGCCAGCAGCCAAAGAACTGCAGGGACGGATGGCTACACCTTC. It translates to CASSQRTAGTDGYTF.

J is TRBJ1-5 and V is TRBV28; tentatively, D is TRBD1 (5 bases). This CDR3 has 13 amino acids. Germline V gene sequence: CDR1 MDHEN, CDR2 SYDVKM. V lost 4 bases, J lost 3 bases, and 7 bases lay in between. The CDR3 reads CASSWGNNQPQHF. CDR3 nucleotides: TGTGCCAGCAGTTGGGGGAACAATCAGCCCCAGCATTTT.

The chain is built from TRBV28 and TRBJ2-2; perhaps D is TRBD1 or TRBD2 (5 bases each). Germline values: CDR1 MDHEN, CDR2 SYDVKM. The CDR3 runs 14 residues. The V gene lost 3 bases and the J gene lost 7 bases, with 12 bases spanning the gap. This chain's CDR3 is CASSLGDVSGELFF. In nucleotides, the CDR3 is TGTGCCAGCAGTTTGGGGGATGTCAGCGGGGAGCTGTTTTTT.

The rearrangement links TRBV4-2 to TRBJ2-7; TRBD2 might be the D (6 bases). V was pared by 5 bases and J by 3 bases, with 14 bases between. The length of the CDR3 is 14 residues. Germline CDR1 and CDR2: LGHNA and YNFKEQ. The DNA for the CDR3 is TGTGCCAGCAGCGAGGGACTGGGCGGCTACGAGCAGTACTTC. It is translated as CASSEGLGGYEQYF.

This chain connects TRBV9 to TRBJ1-1; D call uncertain. The CDR3 covers 15 residues. Trimming cost V 0 bases and J 5 bases, with 14 bases left between them. CDR1 and CDR2 from the germline V gene are SGDLS and YYNGEE. The DNA of the CDR3 is TGTGCCAGCAGCGTAGGGGAGGGAGGGATAACTGAAGCTTTCTTT. It codes for CASSVGEGGITEAFF.

In its sample, this clone was seen once. The V and J genes are TRBV4-2 and TRBJ1-2; 8 nucleotides agree with TRBD1. The junction had 3 bases not matched to a gene; V was cut back by 1 base and J by 2 bases. Germline V gene data show CDR1 as LGHNA and CDR2 as YNFKEQ. The CDR3 has 15 amino acids. CDR3 in DNA: TGTGCCAGCAGCCAAGGGGACAGGTCCAACTATGGCTACACCTTC. Protein sequence: CASSQGDRSNYGYTF.

This rearrangement joins TRBV30 to TRBJ2-7, with D perhaps TRBD1 (5 bases). V was clipped by 2 bases and J by 3 bases, with 11 bases between them. The CDR3 loop spans 13 amino acids. CDR1 is GTSNPN and CDR2 is SVGIG in the germline V gene (reference sequence). This CDR3 is CAWSPGQDYEQYF. CDR3 nucleotide sequence: TGTGCCTGGAGTCCTGGACAAGACTACGAGCAGTACTTC.

The chain carries TRBV19 and TRBJ1-1, with a tentative D call TRBD1 (6 bases). The CDR3 consists of 13 residues. Germline V gene data show CDR1 as LNHDA and CDR2 as SQIVND (reference sequence). The V and J ends lost 4 bases and 5 bases respectively, with 11 bases between them. CDR3 amino acids: CASSRRGGTEAFF. Here the CDR3 DNA reads TGTGCCAGTAGTAGACGAGGGGGGACTGAAGCTTTCTTT.

The rearrangement uses TRBV18 and TRBJ2-7, with D possibly being TRBD1 (6 bases). V lost 3 bases, J lost 6 bases, and 12 bases lay in between. Germline lookup yields CDR1 KGHSH and CDR2 LQKENI. The CDR3 consists of 13 residues. In DNA, the CDR3 is TGTGCCAGCTCACCCAAACAGGGACGCGAGCAGTACTTC. It encodes CASSPKQGREQYF.

This clone was recorded only once. The chain is built from TRBV2 and TRBJ1-1, with 8 bases fitting TRBD1. The CDR3 has 13 residues. Looked up from germline, CDR1 is SNHLY and CDR2 is FYNNEI. Unmatched junction bases numbered 2, after V lost 4 bases and J lost 4 bases. CDR3 DNA sequence: TGTGCCAGCAGTGTACAGGGGGGCACTGAAGCTTTCTTT. It translates to CASSVQGGTEAFF.

CDR3 region: CATSRDRGLPEKLFF. CDR3 in DNA: TGTGCCACCAGCAGAGACAGGGGGCTGCCTGAAAAACTGTTTTTT. This chain joins TRBV15 and TRBJ1-4, with TRBD1 matching 8 bases. The V segment lost 0 bases and the J segment 7 bases; nucleotides outside the gene matches: 4. This CDR3 is built from 15 residues. CDR1 is LNHNV, CDR2 YYDKDF, per germline (reference sequence).

Remarks on this clone: The junction departs from the called germline gene at one end, perhaps through a read error. This chain links TRBV7-8 with TRBJ2-7; TRBD2 matches 10 bases. CDR3 length equals 14 residues. Germline lookup yields CDR1 SGHVS and CDR2 FQNEAQ. The CDR3 loop is CASSLAGGPYEQYF. CDR3 DNA: TGTGCCAGCAGTTTAGCGGGAGGCCCCTACGAGCAGTACTTC.